Shown below are 8 T cell receptor beta chains from a single sample sequenced in a study of Ad26.COV2.S vaccination and SARS-CoV-2 variants (dated by TCRdb to the early 2020s). The treatment or condition label on this specimen signifies: roughly 18 received Ad26.COV2.S at low or high dose, single or two shots; 5 received placebo; per-sample allocation not given. Repertoires of vaccine and placebo recipients were sequenced from samples taken on day 63 after the first injection. Libraries came from the immunoSEQ multiplex PCR assay. TCRdb obtained this table from immuneACCESS and retained in-frame rearrangements with V and J assigned. These tables miss some clones; where compared with another copy, unresolved V genes account for less than half of the shortfall, and the remainder is unexplained. This sample lists about half a million clones; around 89% were detected once. Around 1.6% of the sample is held by the ten biggest clonotypes.

The sequencing here drew on peripheral blood, taken in a trial of Ad26.COV2.S vaccine versus placebo. These TCRs come from a person between 18 and 59 years old who received the Ad26.COV2.S COVID-19 vaccine or a placebo.

V gene TRBV7-2 combines with J gene TRBJ2-1; D could derive from TRBD1 or TRBD2 (5 bases each). The germline gives CDR1 SGHTA, CDR2 FQGNSA. The CDR3 runs to 17 residues. Trimming left V 0 bases short and J 10 bases short, with 22 bases between. Here the CDR3 DNA reads TGTGCCAGCAGCTTAGCTTCTTCTAGCCGCCCCTGGGGGGAGCAGTTCTTC. It is translated as CASSLASSSRPWGEQFF.

The rearrangement links TRBV5-1 to TRBJ1-6; D possibly corresponds to TRBD1 (5 bases). The CDR3 is 17 amino acids. In germline, CDR1 is SGHRS, CDR2 YFSETQ. V lost 3 bases and J 0 bases, leaving 13 bases between the germline ends. As DNA, the CDR3 is TGCGCCAGCAGCTATCAGGGCCCGAGCTCCTATAATTCACCCCTCCACTTT. This gives the protein CASSYQGPSSYNSPLHF.

V is TRBV9 and J is TRBJ1-2; a weak D match, TRBD1 (5 bases). The CDR3 runs to 15 residues. Germline CDR1 is SGDLS and CDR2 is YYNGEE. V lost 0 bases to trimming and J lost 8 bases, with 17 bases between them. The CDR3 is CASSVDLGVGGGYTF. The CDR3 nucleotides read TGTGCCAGCAGCGTAGATTTGGGGGTTGGAGGAGGCTACACCTTC. The complete variable domain, with remaining parts taken from reference TRBV9 and TRBJ1-2, reads DSGVTQTPKHLITATGQRVTLRCSPRSGDLSVYWYQQSLDQGLQFLIQYYNGEERAKGNILERFSAQQFPDLHSELNLSSLELGDSALYFCASSVDLGVGGGYTFGSGTRLTVV.

The chain employs TRBV30 and TRBJ2-1; 7 bases are shared with TRBD1. The CDR3 runs 14 residues. V gave up 4 bases and J gave up 0 bases; unmatched junction bases: 3. Germline V gives CDR1 GTSNPN, CDR2 SVGIG (reference sequence). CDR3 DNA sequence: TGTGCCTGGAACAGGGGAAACTCCTACAATGAGCAGTTCTTC. Amino acid sequence: CAWNRGNSYNEQFF.

V usage is TRBV5-1 and J usage is TRBJ1-1; 11 bases line up with TRBD1. The CDR3 totals 18 residues. J gave up 0 bases and V 0 bases, and 7 bases lay outside the gene matches. Germline CDR1 is SGHRS and CDR2 is YFSETQ. In DNA form, the CDR3 reads TGCGCCAGCAGCTTGGGGGACAGGGGGTTCCTCATGAACACTGAAGCTTTCTTT. It specifies CASSLGDRGFLMNTEAFF.

The genes are TRBV6-1 and TRBJ2-5; TRBD1 or TRBD2 may be the D gene (5 bases each). The V end was cut by 3 bases, the J end by 7 bases, with 6 bases between. From germline, CDR1 is MNHNS and CDR2 SASEGT. This CDR3 has 11 residues. In DNA form, the CDR3 reads TGTGCCAGCAGTGATGGGGGGACCCAGTACTTC. It translates to CASSDGGTQYF.

The chain combines TRBV18 with TRBJ2-1; no reliable D call. The V and J ends lost 5 bases and 5 bases respectively, with 10 bases between them. CDR3 length: 13 amino acids. In germline, CDR1 is KGHSH, CDR2 LQKENI. The CDR3 loop is CASSMFGDNEQFF. In nucleotides, the CDR3 is TGTGCCAGCTCAATGTTTGGGGACAATGAGCAGTTCTTC. Variable domain in full (rest from reference TRBV18 and TRBJ2-1): NAGVMQNPRHLVRRRGQEARLRCSPMKGHSHVYWYRQLPEEGLKFMVYLQKENIIDESGMPKERFSAEFPKEGPSILRIQQVVRGDSAAYFCASSMFGDNEQFFGPGTRLTVL.

The chain links TRBV18 to TRBJ2-5, with 9 bases identical to TRBD2. V dropped 1 base and J dropped 2; count of bases not matched to a gene: 2. The CDR3 is made up of 15 amino acids. Germline V CDR1 and CDR2: KGHSH, LQKENI. The DNA of the CDR3 is TGTGCCAGCTCACCACTGCGGGGGGGACAAGAGACCCAGTACTTC. Protein product: CASSPLRGGQETQYF.